This TCR beta chain was observed in a study of metastatic and nonmetastatic thyroid tumors. Study results and limitations: Significantly greater TCR beta diversity was reportedly found in malignant thyroid tumors than in benign nodules (in blood and tumor).

TCRdb used MiXCR to call clones anew from the PCR reads. The sample holds some 55,000 clones, roughly 20% seen once. This clone was found many times. No antigen is known for it. Thyroid surgery had not been preceded by any treatment in any patient. V lost 0 bases, J lost 4 bases, and 7 bases lay in between. The germline CDR1 and CDR2 sequences are LGHDT and YNNKEL (reference sequence). The CDR3 sequence is 14 residues long. Input material: blood. The genes are TRBV3-1 and TRBJ1-5; D not resolved. The sequence derives from a female donor with papillary thyroid cancer or a benign thyroid nodule (not recorded which). Some clones in this sample may be carry-over from other donors' samples. The DNA for the CDR3 is TGTGCCAGCAGCCAAGAGAACGGAAATCAGCCCCAGCATTTT. Amino acids: CASSQENGNQPQHF.